This T cell receptor beta chain was identified during a study of Ad26.COV2.S vaccination and SARS-CoV-2 variants (dated by TCRdb to 2020 to 2022). Some background on the complete study: Vaccine-arm donors came from COV1001, a multicentre, randomized, double-blind, placebo-controlled phase I-IIa trial of Ad26.COV2.S in healthy adults. Investigators did not know the trial group allocation while performing experiments and assessing outcomes. Ad26.COV2.S was administered intramuscularly at a dose of 5x10^10 or 1x10^11 viral particles, either as one shot or as two shots given 56 days apart. TCRbeta repertoire sequencing served as the tool for gauging how specific and how broad the SARS-CoV-2-reactive T cell receptors were following Ad26.COV2.S vaccination. A total of roughly 30 samples were included in the TCR-sequenced set, comprising 19 Ad26.COV2.S vaccine recipients, 5 placebo recipients and 8 SARS-CoV-2 convalescent individuals. Participants in the trial were split at random into five groups of five each, receiving low-dose or high-dose Ad26.COV2.S once or twice, or else placebo on both occasions. Overall study outcomes, separate from this receptor: Substantial breadth of spike-specific CD8+ and CD4+ T cell responses was reported after vaccination. Comparing responses between vaccine doses or regimens was not something the study was powered to do. Non-spike TCR breadth was comparable between vaccine and placebo recipients, consistent with the vaccine containing only spike. The authors noted that the TCR breadth and depth analyses may have underestimated total T cell responses. Ad26.COV2.S recipients had higher spike-specific TCR breadth than placebo recipients (P = 0.0014).

TCRbeta CDR3 regions were sequenced with the immunoSEQ Assay. After extraction, genomic DNA underwent amplification by bias-controlled multiplex PCR, followed by high-throughput sequencing. On the authors' methods: Collapsing and filtering of sequences were performed to quantify the absolute abundance of each unique TCRbeta CDR3 region. T cell fraction was estimated by normalization of TCRbeta template counts to usable DNA, with usable DNA being measured through amplification of reference genes present in all nucleated cells. Repertoire TCRs were annotated as SARS-CoV-2-specific when V gene, CDR3 amino acid sequence and J gene were exactly matched to a known reactive TCR set. The reference SARS-CoV-2 TCR set was derived from MIRA and filtered for enrichment in COVID-19-positive ImmuneCODE repertoires, a step that removed public or cross-reactive TCRs. Using the MIRA antigens, annotated TCRs were further analysed by specific ORF or by position within an ORF. Breadth was defined as annotated unique rearrangements over total unique productive rearrangements; depth was the summed frequency of those rearrangements. TCR breadth was compared between groups using two-sided Wilcoxon rank-sum tests. Here the immuneACCESS table is served through TCRdb, limited to in-frame sequences with V and J called. Missing clones are a known gap in these copies; in checked studies unresolved V genes cover under half, and the rest lacks a known reason. D and trimming come from the DNA, and the V and J calls and clone size come from that table. The sample table holds roughly 700,000 clones, of which approximately 88% were seen once. The ten largest account for roughly 1.5% of the sample.

Between the V and J ends, shortened by 1 base and 0 bases respectively, the junction contains 9 bases. Including the terminal cysteine and phenylalanine, the CDR3 comprises 16 residues. Of the read, only the CDR3 DNA is kept; its 48 bases are in frame from base 1. Looking up the germline V gene yields CDR1 KGHSH and CDR2 LQKENI. The treatment or condition label on this specimen signifies: roughly 19 received Ad26.COV2.S at low or high dose, single or two shots; about five received placebo; per-sample allocation not given. Repertoires of vaccine and placebo recipients were sequenced from samples collected on day 63 after the first injection. Between 29 July and 7 August 2020, Cohort 1b enrolled around 24 adults aged 18-55 years at one site in Boston, USA. Ad26.COV2.S consisted of a replication-incompetent adenovirus type 26 vector by which a prefusion-stabilized SARS-CoV-2 spike protein from the original Wuhan strain was expressed.

Details on this clone: Its antigen is still unknown. Within one base of it there is no much larger clone, and no base qualities were kept.

The chain joins TRBV18 to TRBJ1-4; the D gene remains uncertain. The material was peripheral blood, obtained in a trial of Ad26.COV2.S vaccine versus placebo. This clonotype originated in a person between 18 and 59 years old who received the Ad26.COV2.S COVID-19 vaccine or a placebo. The DNA reads as follows: TGTGCCAGCTCACCACGTACGCCAGCAACTAATGAAAAACTGTTTTTT. This codes for CASSPRTPATNEKLFF.